Below, 31 T cell receptor beta chains from the same sample are listed, as sequenced in a study of cytomegalovirus exposure and HLA in healthy donors. Vbeta (60) and Jbeta (13) primers were used in the PCR. The protocol was immunoSEQ multiplex PCR, while the TCRdb copy is restricted to in-frame clones and leaves out a portion. The table includes 100,000 to 150,000 clones, about 80% detected once. Sequencing was carried out using PBMCs. The receptors derive from a boy aged 2 to 10 in good health and CMV-seronegative.

This chain joins TRBV4-3 and TRBJ2-6, with TRBD2 identical over 7 bases. CDR3 length: 16 amino acids. Trimming at V came to 0 bases and at J to 2 bases, leaving 1 base not matched to a gene. In germline, CDR1 is LGHNA, CDR2 YSLEER. CDR3 residues: CASSQDGGAGANVLTF. DNA for the CDR3: TGCGCCAGCAGCCAAGATGGGGGGGCTGGGGCCAACGTCCTGACTTTC.

The V gene is TRBV25-1, the J gene TRBJ2-2; 8 bases line up with TRBD1. Looked up from germline, CDR1 is MGHDK and CDR2 is SYGVNS. The CDR3 loop spans 14 amino acids. J gave up 4 bases and V 4 bases, and 2 bases lay outside the gene matches. Here the CDR3 reads CASSGTGSTGELFF. CDR3 in DNA: TGTGCCAGCAGTGGGACAGGGTCCACCGGGGAGCTGTTTTTT.

V gene TRBV19 combines with J gene TRBJ1-2; possibly TRBD1 for D (6 bases). Germline V gene sequence: CDR1 LNHDA, CDR2 SQIVND (reference sequence). Trimming shortened V by 1 base and J by 4 bases, and 13 bases separated the two germline ends. CDR3 size: 15 residues. CDR3 DNA sequence: TGTGCCAGTAGTATAGGGGGGCAGGGATCCTATGGCTACACCTTC. This sequence encodes CASSIGGQGSYGYTF.

For the CDR3, the DNA is TGTGCCAGTAAAGGATATCAGGGGCTCCTTAATAGTGAAAAACTGTTTTTT. The encoded protein is CASKGYQGLLNSEKLFF. The V and J genes are TRBV19 and TRBJ1-4; possible D gene TRBD1, 6 bases. The CDR3 runs to 17 residues. Germline V gene lookup returns CDR1 LNHDA and CDR2 SQIVND (reference sequence). V lost 7 bases and J 7 bases, leaving 25 bases between the germline ends. Variable domain in full (rest from reference TRBV19 and TRBJ1-4): DGGITQSPKYLFRKEGQNVTLSCEQNLNHDAMYWYRQDPGQGLRLIYYSQIVNDFQKGDIAEGYSVSREKKESFPLTVTSAQKNPTAFYLCASKGYQGLLNSEKLFFGSGTQLSVL.

The chain joins TRBV7-2 to TRBJ1-5; a weak D match, TRBD1 (6 bases). The germline V and J ends were trimmed by 5 bases and 6 bases, with 11 bases remaining between them. The CDR3 is made up of 13 amino acids. Germline CDR1 reads SGHTA; CDR2 reads FQGNSA. The CDR3 protein is CASSPQGRQPQHF. In nucleotides, the CDR3 is TGTGCCAGCAGCCCACAGGGCCGTCAGCCCCAGCATTTT. The variable domain in full, completed from reference TRBV7-2 and TRBJ1-5, reads GAGVSQSPSNKVTEKGKDVELRCDPISGHTALYWYRQSLGQGLEFLIYFQGNSAPDKSGLPSDRFSAERTGGSVSTLTIQRTQQEDSAVYLCASSPQGRQPQHFGDGTRLSIL.

This chain joins TRBV27 and TRBJ1-2, with D possibly matching TRBD1 (5 bases). CDR1 is MNHEY and CDR2 is SMNVEV in the germline V gene (reference sequence). Trimming removed 5 bases at V and 0 bases at J, with 10 bases between. The CDR3 is 14 amino acids. Here the CDR3 DNA reads TGTGCCAGCAGTCACAGGAATCCTAACTATGGCTACACCTTC. Translated, it gives CASSHRNPNYGYTF.

This clone was seen a handful of times. V gene TRBV5-6 combines with J gene TRBJ1-4; maybe TRBD1 (6 bases). Germline CDR1 is SGHDT and CDR2 is YYEEEE. The CDR3 is 18 residues long. Trimming removed 3 bases at V and 5 bases at J, with 23 bases between. The CDR3 bases are TGTGCCAGCAGCTCCCCAGGGCCGTTCGGGGGGGCCAATGAAAAACTGTTTTTT. Protein sequence: CASSSPGPFGGANEKLFF.

The chain combines TRBV2 with TRBJ2-7; 9 nucleotides match TRBD2. CDR1 is SNHLY, CDR2 FYNNEI, per germline. The CDR3 consists of 16 residues. Trimming took 1 base from V and 7 from J; bases not matched to a gene: 11. CDR3 coding DNA: TGTGCCAGCAGTGAAGATCGGGCGGGAGGGCCACGGGAGCAGTACGTC. Amino acid sequence: CASSEDRAGGPREQYV.

This clone was found a few times. The chain uses TRBV6-1 and TRBJ2-7; 7 nucleotides align to TRBD1. Trimming took 8 bases from V and 3 from J; bases not matched to a gene: 7. Looked up from germline, CDR1 is MNHNS and CDR2 is SASEGT. CDR3 length: 13 amino acids. The DNA for the CDR3 is TGTGCCAGCTCTAAGGGACAGAGCTACGAGCAGTACGTC. Amino acids: CASSKGQSYEQYV.

The chain is built from TRBV7-8 and TRBJ1-2; the D is unclear. With 1 base removed from V and 4 bases from J, the gap between germline ends came to 13 bases. The CDR3 consists of 15 residues. Germline values: CDR1 SGHVS, CDR2 FQNEAQ. The CDR3 sequence: CASSLDVRSGYGYTF. The DNA of the CDR3 is TGTGCCAGCAGCTTAGACGTCAGGTCAGGCTATGGCTACACCTTC.

The chain employs TRBV6-5 and TRBJ1-2; 8 bases map to TRBD1. Unmatched junction bases numbered 5, after V lost 5 bases and J lost 6 bases. CDR1 and CDR2 from the germline V gene are MNHEY and SVGAGI. This CDR3 region has 13 residues. Here the CDR3 reads CASSEDRVNGYTF. DNA for the CDR3: TGTGCCAGCAGTGAGGACAGGGTTAATGGCTACACCTTC.

This clone was seen a few times. This chain connects TRBV6-5 to TRBJ2-4, with TRBD1 matching 8 bases. This CDR3 is 15 amino acids long. Germline V gene lookup returns CDR1 MNHEY and CDR2 SVGAGI. Trimming cost V 2 bases and J 6 bases; bases outside gene matches: 6. The chain's CDR3 is CASSYGQGAGNIQYF. CDR3 nucleotide sequence: TGTGCCAGCAGTTACGGGCAGGGGGCCGGAAACATTCAGTACTTC.

CDR3 coding DNA: TGTGCCTGGAGTGTTGGGACTGGTTTCACTGAAGCTTTCTTT. This sequence encodes CAWSVGTGFTEAFF. The J gene is TRBJ1-1, the V gene TRBV30; a weak D match, TRBD1 (5 bases). The V gene's germline CDR1 is GTSNPN and CDR2 SVGIG (reference sequence). The CDR3 covers 14 residues. V lost 0 bases to trimming and J lost 4 bases, with 12 bases between them.

The genes are TRBV7-9 and TRBJ1-2, with 12 bases fitting TRBD1. The CDR3 loop spans 17 amino acids. Per germline, CDR1 SEHNR and CDR2 FQNEAQ (reference sequence). With 8 bases clipped from V and 3 bases from J, the junction kept 13 bases outside the gene matches. The CDR3 DNA is TGTGCCAGCGTAGGGGACGGGACAGGGGGCGGGTACTATGGCTACACCTTC. As protein: CASVGDGTGGGYYGYTF.

This chain links TRBV6-6 with TRBJ1-2, with TRBD1 identical over 8 bases. Losses at the gene ends were 2 bases for V and 4 bases for J; bases not matched to a gene: 6. Looked up from germline, CDR1 is MNHNY and CDR2 is SVGAGI (reference sequence). There are 15 residues in the CDR3. This CDR3 reads CASSYLAQGVYGYTF. Here the CDR3 DNA reads TGTGCCAGCAGTTACCTAGCACAGGGGGTCTATGGCTACACCTTC.

The chain is built from TRBV9 and TRBJ1-6, with 8 bases fitting TRBD1. The ends lost 5 bases at V and 6 bases at J; junction bases unmatched: 7. Germline-derived CDR1 and CDR2 are SGDLS and YYNGEE. This CDR3 is 15 amino acids long. The DNA of the CDR3 is TGTGCCAGCAGACGGACAGGGAGAATTAATTCACCCCTCCACTTT. Its translation: CASRRTGRINSPLHF.

The gene calls are TRBV19 and TRBJ2-3; maybe TRBD2 (5 bases). Trimming pared 3 bases from V and 4 bases from J, leaving 14 bases between. From germline, CDR1 is LNHDA and CDR2 SQIVND (reference sequence). The CDR3 covers 15 residues. CDR3 nucleotide sequence: TGTGCCAGTAGTATCTCGTACGGGGAGTCAGATACGCAGTATTTT. It translates to CASSISYGESDTQYF.

The chain has TRBV19 and TRBJ1-4; possibly TRBD1 for D (6 bases). Trimming took 5 bases from V and 7 from J, leaving 17 bases between them. The CDR3 covers 15 residues. The germline CDR1 and CDR2 sequences are LNHDA and SQIVND (reference sequence). The DNA of the CDR3 is TGTGCCAGTAGTCCTTCCCCGGGACATCGTGAAAAACTGTTTTTT. It codes for CASSPSPGHREKLFF.

The genes are TRBV5-8 and TRBJ2-3; no clear D. V dropped 3 bases and J dropped 1 base, with 6 bases sitting between them. Germline lookup yields CDR1 SGHTS and CDR2 YDEGEE. CDR3 size: 13 residues. The CDR3 region has the DNA TGTGCCAGCAGCTCCCGTGGCACAGATACGCAGTATTTT. As protein: CASSSRGTDTQYF.

The chain joins TRBV5-1 to TRBJ1-1; D gene uncertain. Germline CDR1 SGHRS, CDR2 YFSETQ. V lost 4 bases and J lost 4, with 17 bases in between. This CDR3 comprises 15 residues. CDR3 DNA sequence: TGCGCCAGCAGCATCTTTCGGGGTGAGGGCACTGAAGCTTTCTTT. It translates to CASSIFRGEGTEAFF.

The rearrangement joins TRBV6-5 to TRBJ1-4; a possible D gene is TRBD1 (5 bases). Germline CDR1 is MNHEY and CDR2 is SVGAGI. CDR3 length equals 14 residues. Trimming took off 2 bases at V and 5 bases at J, with 9 bases between the two ends. CDR3 in amino acids: CASSYGTSNEKLFF. CDR3 bases: TGTGCCAGCAGTTACGGGACTTCAAATGAAAAACTGTTTTTT.

The genes are TRBV19 and TRBJ1-2; 11 bases line up with TRBD1. This CDR3 contains 17 residues. The trim removed 3 bases at V and 7 bases at J, leaving 13 bases unmatched. Per germline, CDR1 LNHDA and CDR2 SQIVND (reference sequence). CDR3 region: CASSIRTGGLPPSGYTF. The CDR3 DNA is TGTGCCAGTAGTATCCGGACAGGGGGCCTACCCCCGAGTGGCTACACCTTC.

The J gene is TRBJ1-1, the V gene TRBV29-1; D is possibly TRBD1 (5 bases). The V end lost 8 bases, the J end lost 0 bases, and 16 bases lay between the germline ends. The CDR3 contains 14 residues. Germline CDR1 is SQVTM and CDR2 is ANQGSEA. The CDR3 loop is CSCAGQAMNTEAFF. CDR3 DNA: TGCAGCTGTGCGGGGCAGGCCATGAACACTGAAGCTTTCTTT.

The V gene is TRBV30, the J gene TRBJ2-5; the D gene is possibly TRBD1 (6 bases). TRBJ2-7 explains the end of the DNA better; the J call may be wrong. Germline assignment: CDR1 GTSNPN and CDR2 SVGIG (reference sequence). The CDR3 extends over 14 amino acids. CDR3 DNA sequence: TGTGCCTGGAGTGTAACGTTACAGGGCTACGAGCAGTACTTC. The encoded protein is CAWSVTLQGYEQYF.

The rearrangement links TRBV10-1 to TRBJ1-4; D gene unclear. Per germline, CDR1 WNHNN and CDR2 SYGVQD (reference sequence). V was shortened by 0 bases and J by 3 bases, with 8 bases between the two germline ends. The CDR3 has 15 residues. The CDR3 DNA follows: TGCGCCAGCAGTGAGTCGGGTGGAGCTAATGAAAAACTGTTTTTT. This gives the protein CASSESGGANEKLFF.

This chain's CDR3 is CASSAQSPGQGKDEQYV. In nucleotides, the CDR3 is TGTGCCAGCAGTGCGCAATCCCCGGGACAGGGGAAGGACGAGCAGTACGTC. The rearrangement joins TRBV6-1 to TRBJ2-7, with TRBD1 matching 10 bases. The CDR3 is 17 residues long. Trimming at V came to 4 bases and at J to 5 bases, leaving 14 bases not matched to a gene. The germline V gene encodes CDR1 MNHNS and CDR2 SASEGT.

The chain is built from TRBV7-9 and TRBJ1-2, with D perhaps matching TRBD1 (6 bases). The CDR3 consists of 14 residues. CDR1 is SEHNR, CDR2 FQNEAQ, per germline (reference sequence). V dropped 5 bases and J dropped 0 bases, with 10 bases sitting between them. CDR3 in DNA: TGTGCCAGCAGCCAGGGGACGACTAACTATGGCTACACCTTC. Translation: CASSQGTTNYGYTF.

This chain joins TRBV29-1 and TRBJ2-1; a possible D gene is TRBD2 (5 bases). Per germline, CDR1 SQVTM and CDR2 ANQGSEA. The CDR3 length is 18 residues. V lost 7 bases and J 8 bases, leaving 33 bases between the germline ends. CDR3 nucleotide sequence: TGCAGCGCATTTCGCGAGAAACCGGACTCCCGGAGAGGGCATGAGCAGTTCTTC. This sequence encodes CSAFREKPDSRRGHEQFF.

This clone was observed once. The V gene is TRBV19, the J gene TRBJ2-1; D is unresolved. The CDR3 extends over 13 amino acids. Trimming left V 2 bases short and J 3 bases short, with 5 bases between. Germline V lookup: CDR1 LNHDA, CDR2 SQIVND (reference sequence). The CDR3 DNA reads TGTGCCAGTAGTATAAACAGCTACAATGAGCAGTTCTTC. This codes for CASSINSYNEQFF.

V and J are TRBV5-1 and TRBJ1-3, with a weak D call TRBD1 (5 bases). Per the germline V gene, CDR1 is SGHRS and CDR2 is YFSETQ. The CDR3 has 16 amino acids. V lost 2 bases to trimming and J lost 0 bases, with 12 bases between them. The DNA of the CDR3 is TGCGCCAGCAGCTTTGCGGGGGTGAGCTCTGGAAACACCATATATTTT. Its translation is CASSFAGVSSGNTIYF.

The chain recombines TRBV6-4 with TRBJ2-3, with TRBD2 identical over 10 bases. The V gene's germline CDR1 is MRHNA and CDR2 SNTAGT. The CDR3 has 16 amino acids. V lost 3 bases to trimming and J lost 4 bases; unmatched junction nucleotides: 7. The CDR3: CASSERASGGADTQYF. The CDR3 nucleotides read TGTGCCAGCAGTGAACGAGCTAGCGGGGGTGCAGATACGCAGTATTTT.